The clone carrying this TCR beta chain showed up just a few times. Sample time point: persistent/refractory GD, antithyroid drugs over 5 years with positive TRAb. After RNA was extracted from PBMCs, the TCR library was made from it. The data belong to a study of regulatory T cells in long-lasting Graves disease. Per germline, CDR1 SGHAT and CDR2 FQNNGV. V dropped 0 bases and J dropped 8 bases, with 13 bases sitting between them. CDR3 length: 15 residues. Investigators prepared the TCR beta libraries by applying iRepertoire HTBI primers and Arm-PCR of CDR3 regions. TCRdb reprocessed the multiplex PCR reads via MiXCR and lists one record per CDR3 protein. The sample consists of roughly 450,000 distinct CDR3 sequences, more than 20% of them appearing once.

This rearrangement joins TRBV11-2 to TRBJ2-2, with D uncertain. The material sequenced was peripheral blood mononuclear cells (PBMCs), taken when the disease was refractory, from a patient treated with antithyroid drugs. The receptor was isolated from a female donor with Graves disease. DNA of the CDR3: TGTGCCAGCAGCTTAGATCCGACTCGCACGGGGGAGCTGTTTTTT. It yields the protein CASSLDPTRTGELFF.